The 3 T cell receptor beta chains in this list originate from one sample, sequenced in a study of long-term antiretroviral therapy in people with HIV. Run at survey level, the immunoSEQ assay was version v3.0. Method: immunoSEQ multiplex PCR; TCRdb's copy keeps in-frame clones and lacks some. The repertoire has around 23,000 clones, under 85% of them found once; the top ten carry approximately 10%. The sequencing used unsorted PBMCs, collected 2.1 years after starting antiretroviral therapy. The receptors here all came from a man aged 25-40 years with HIV.

This clone was observed a few times. The chain couples TRBV6-5 to TRBJ2-7, with D hard to call. This CDR3 spans 15 amino acids. CDR1 and CDR2 (germline): MNHEY, SVGAGI. Trimming removed 2 bases at V and 0 bases at J, with 11 bases between. The CDR3 DNA follows: TGTGCCAGCAGTTACCTCGGGTCTAGCTCCTACGAGCAGTACTTC. Translation: CASSYLGSSSYEQYF.

The J gene is TRBJ1-3, the V gene TRBV9, with D tentatively TRBD1 (5 bases). V was clipped by 1 base and J by 2 bases, with 16 bases between them. The CDR3 covers 17 residues. Germline assignment: CDR1 SGDLS and CDR2 YYNGEE. CDR3 loop: CASSVFAGMGPGNTIYF. The DNA for the CDR3 is TGTGCCAGCAGCGTATTTGCGGGGATGGGGCCTGGAAACACCATATATTTT.

The V gene is TRBV6-5, the J gene TRBJ2-7, with 9 bases matching TRBD1. Germline CDR1 MNHEY, CDR2 SVGAGI. Losses at the gene ends were 0 bases for V and 0 bases for J; bases not matched to a gene: 3. The CDR3 extends over 16 amino acids. DNA for the CDR3: TGTGCCAGCAGTTACTCCCGGGACAGGGACTCCTACGAGCAGTACTTC. This sequence encodes CASSYSRDRDSYEQYF.